This T cell receptor (beta chain) was captured by sequencing in a study of OX40 agonist ivuxolimab in advanced cancers. Concerning the study at large: Ivuxolimab, which targeted the costimulatory receptor OX40 (CD134), was an agonistic, fully human IgG2 monoclonal antibody. Intravenous ivuxolimab was administered to patients every 2 weeks at six dose levels: 0.01, 0.1, 0.3, 1.5, 3 and 10 mg/kg. Among the roughly 52 dose-escalation patients, around 20 had hepatocellular carcinoma, roughly 15 melanoma, 9 renal cell carcinoma and 9 head and neck cancer. In the dose-escalation cohort, 82.7% of patients were male, and the mean age was roughly 60 years, with a range of roughly 23 to 85. Patients were allowed to have had prior anti-PD-1, anti-PD-L1 or anti-CTLA-4 therapy, and around 40% of the dose-escalation patients had previously received checkpoint inhibitors. Partial responses occurred in three dose-escalation patients: two with cutaneous melanoma and one with hepatocellular carcinoma. Peripheral TCRbeta sequencing was intended to test whether TCR sequence diversity was altered and clonal T-cell expansion was caused by ivuxolimab. The monotherapy dose-escalation portion (N ≈ 56 patients) of the phase I ivuxolimab trial is reported in the paper.

Remarks on this clone: Its antigen is still unknown. No base quality information exists; no much larger clone differs at one position.

The CDR3 covers 9 residues, taking in both the cysteine and the phenylalanine. CDR3 DNA only is kept here, 27 bases in frame from base 1. CDR1 and CDR2, looked up from the germline V gene, are MNHNS and SASEGT. Overall results and qualifications from the work: At doses from 0.1 to 3.0 mg/kg, clonal expansion was seen in both CD4+ and CD8+ blood T cells between baseline and week 6. Low levels of normalized T-cell clonal expansion were also seen in some patients who did not respond. Which antigens the clonally expanded peripheral T cells were specific for was not determined. Partial responders in the 0.1-3.0 mg/kg groups had among the lowest normalized peripheral clonal expansion, especially among CD8+ T cells. After ivuxolimab, CD8+ T cells had more expanded clones than CD4+ T cells on average.

Genomic DNA was extracted from sorted cells for sequencing of the TCRbeta CDR3 region. TCRbeta CDR3 regions were sequenced using the immunoSEQ Assay. TCRdb retrieved this table from immuneACCESS and kept in-frame rearrangements only. Not all clones are present; in checked studies, unresolved V genes account for under half, and no reason is known for the remainder. The sample records about 29,000 clones, about 90% of which are singletons. The top ten clones comprise about 9% of the sample. Patients with a history of autoimmune disease or receiving systemic immunosuppression were excluded from the trial. In every dose cohort, peripheral blood was drawn for TCR sequencing at baseline, cycle 4 day 1, and cycle 7 day 1. The samples were taken from a phase I, first-in-human, multicenter, open-label dose-escalation trial of ivuxolimab. The trial enrolled adults with locally advanced or metastatic head and neck squamous cell, hepatocellular, melanoma or renal cell carcinoma. CD4+ and CD8+ T cells were sorted separately from peripheral blood before TCR sequencing.

Rearrangement joined TRBV6-1 to TRBJ1-1, with the D gene too uncertain to name. This specimen was CD4+ or CD8+ T cells sorted from blood, taken in a trial of the OX40 agonist ivuxolimab. This receptor was taken from an adult with an advanced solid tumor such as melanoma, head and neck, liver or kidney cancer. CDR3 sequence: CPRNTEAFF. The sequenced DNA is TGTCCGCGGAACACTGAAGCTTTCTTT.